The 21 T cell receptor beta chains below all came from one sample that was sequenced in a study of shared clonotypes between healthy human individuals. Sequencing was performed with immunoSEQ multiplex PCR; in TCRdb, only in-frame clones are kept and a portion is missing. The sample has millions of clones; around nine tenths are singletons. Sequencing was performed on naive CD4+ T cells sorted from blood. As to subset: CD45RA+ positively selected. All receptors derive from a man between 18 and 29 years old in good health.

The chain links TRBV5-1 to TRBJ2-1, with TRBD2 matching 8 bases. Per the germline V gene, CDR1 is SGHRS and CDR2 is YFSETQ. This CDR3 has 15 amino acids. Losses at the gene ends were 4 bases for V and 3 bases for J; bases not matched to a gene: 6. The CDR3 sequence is CASSQAGAGYNEQFF. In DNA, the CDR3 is TGCGCCAGCAGCCAAGCGGGAGCTGGCTACAATGAGCAGTTCTTC.

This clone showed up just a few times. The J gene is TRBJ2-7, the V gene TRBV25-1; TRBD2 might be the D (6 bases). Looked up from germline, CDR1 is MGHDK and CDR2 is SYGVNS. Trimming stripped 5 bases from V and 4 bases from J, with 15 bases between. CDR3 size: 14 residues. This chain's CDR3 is CASSSGLERYEQYF. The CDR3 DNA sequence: TGTGCCAGCAGTTCGGGACTGGAACGATACGAGCAGTACTTC.

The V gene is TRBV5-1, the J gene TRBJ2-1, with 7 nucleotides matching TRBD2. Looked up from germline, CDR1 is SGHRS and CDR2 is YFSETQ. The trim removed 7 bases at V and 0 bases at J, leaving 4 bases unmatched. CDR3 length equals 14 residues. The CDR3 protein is CASAGTNSYNEQFF. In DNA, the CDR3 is TGCGCCAGCGCCGGGACTAACTCCTACAATGAGCAGTTCTTC.

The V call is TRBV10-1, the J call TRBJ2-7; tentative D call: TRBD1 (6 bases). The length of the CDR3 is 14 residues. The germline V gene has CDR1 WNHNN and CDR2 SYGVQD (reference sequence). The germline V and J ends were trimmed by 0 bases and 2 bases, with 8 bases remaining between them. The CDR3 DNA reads TGCGCCAGCAGTGAGTCGGGACACCCCTACGAGCAGTACTTC. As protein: CASSESGHPYEQYF.

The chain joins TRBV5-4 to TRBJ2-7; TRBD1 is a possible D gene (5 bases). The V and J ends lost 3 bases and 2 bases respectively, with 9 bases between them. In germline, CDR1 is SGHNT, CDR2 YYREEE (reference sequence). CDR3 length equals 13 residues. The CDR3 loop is CASSWAGTYEQYF. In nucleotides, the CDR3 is TGTGCCAGCAGCTGGGCAGGGACCTACGAGCAGTACTTC.

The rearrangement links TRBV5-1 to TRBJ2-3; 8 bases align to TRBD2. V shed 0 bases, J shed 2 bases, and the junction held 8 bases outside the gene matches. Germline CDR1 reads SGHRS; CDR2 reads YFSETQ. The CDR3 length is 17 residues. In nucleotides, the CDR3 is TGCGCCAGCAGCTTGGGCTTAAGCGGGGGATCCACAGATACGCAGTATTTT. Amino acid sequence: CASSLGLSGGSTDTQYF.

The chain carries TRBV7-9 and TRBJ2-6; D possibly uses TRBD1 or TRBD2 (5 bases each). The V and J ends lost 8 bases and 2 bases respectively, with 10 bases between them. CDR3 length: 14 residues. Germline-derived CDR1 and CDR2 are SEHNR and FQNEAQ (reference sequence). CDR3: CASGRGAGANVLTF. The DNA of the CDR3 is TGTGCCAGCGGGAGAGGGGCTGGGGCCAACGTCCTGACTTTC.

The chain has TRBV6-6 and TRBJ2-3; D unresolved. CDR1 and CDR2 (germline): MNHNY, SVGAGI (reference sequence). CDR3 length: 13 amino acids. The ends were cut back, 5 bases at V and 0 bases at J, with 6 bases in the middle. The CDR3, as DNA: TGTGCCAGCAGTGCCCTCAGCACAGATACGCAGTATTTT. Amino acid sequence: CASSALSTDTQYF.

CDR3 sequence (DNA): TGTGCCAGCAGTAGGGCGGTTAGCACAGATACGCAGTATTTT. Its translation: CASSRAVSTDTQYF. The chain recombines TRBV2 with TRBJ2-3; no definite D call. The CDR3 contains 14 residues. V was clipped by 5 bases and J by 0 bases, with 9 bases between them. Germline V gene lookup returns CDR1 SNHLY and CDR2 FYNNEI.

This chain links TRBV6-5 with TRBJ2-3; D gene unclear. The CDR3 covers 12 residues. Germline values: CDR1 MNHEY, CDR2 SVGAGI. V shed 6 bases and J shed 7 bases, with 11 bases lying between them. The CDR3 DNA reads TGTGCCAGCAGCCCGGACGGCAATACGCAGTATTTT. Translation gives CASSPDGNTQYF.

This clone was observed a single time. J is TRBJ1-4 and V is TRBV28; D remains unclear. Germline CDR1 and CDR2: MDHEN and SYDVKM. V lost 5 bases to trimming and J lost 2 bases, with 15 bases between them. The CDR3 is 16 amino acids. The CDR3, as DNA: TGTGCCAGCAGTATCCTTGGGGTGGGGACTAATGAAAAACTGTTTTTT. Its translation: CASSILGVGTNEKLFF.

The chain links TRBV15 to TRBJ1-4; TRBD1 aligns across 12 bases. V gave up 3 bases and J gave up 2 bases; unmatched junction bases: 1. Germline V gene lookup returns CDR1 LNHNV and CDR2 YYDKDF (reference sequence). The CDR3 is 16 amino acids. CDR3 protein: CATSRGQGATNEKLFF. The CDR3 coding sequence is TGTGCCACCAGCAGGGGACAGGGGGCGACTAATGAAAAACTGTTTTTT.

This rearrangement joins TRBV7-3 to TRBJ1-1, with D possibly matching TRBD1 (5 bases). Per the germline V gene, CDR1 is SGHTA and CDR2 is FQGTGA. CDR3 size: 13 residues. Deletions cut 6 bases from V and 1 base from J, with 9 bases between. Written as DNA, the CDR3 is TGTGCCAGCAGACTGACAGCGAACACTGAAGCTTTCTTT. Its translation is CASRLTANTEAFF.

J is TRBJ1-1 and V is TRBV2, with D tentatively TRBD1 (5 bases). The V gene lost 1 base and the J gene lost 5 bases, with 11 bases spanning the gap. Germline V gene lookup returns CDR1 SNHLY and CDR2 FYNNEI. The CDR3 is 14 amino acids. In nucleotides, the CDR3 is TGTGCCAGCAGTGAAGACCAGGGCGGGACTGAAGCTTTCTTT. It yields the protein CASSEDQGGTEAFF.

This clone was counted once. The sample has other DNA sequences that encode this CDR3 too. CDR3 sequence (DNA): TGTGCCAGCAGCGTAGGTGGCGGCACCGGGGAGCTGTTTTTT. Translation gives CASSVGGGTGELFF. The rearrangement joins TRBV9 to TRBJ2-2; D not certain. The CDR3 length is 14 residues. Germline loops: CDR1 SGDLS, CDR2 YYNGEE. With 0 bases removed from V and 4 bases from J, the gap between germline ends came to 7 bases.

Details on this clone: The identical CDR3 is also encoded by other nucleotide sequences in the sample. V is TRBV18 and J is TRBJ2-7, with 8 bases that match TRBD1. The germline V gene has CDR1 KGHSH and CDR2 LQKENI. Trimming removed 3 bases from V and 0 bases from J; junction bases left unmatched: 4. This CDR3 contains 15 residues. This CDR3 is CASSPGQGSSYEQYF. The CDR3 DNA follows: TGTGCCAGCTCACCCGGACAGGGAAGCTCCTACGAGCAGTACTTC.

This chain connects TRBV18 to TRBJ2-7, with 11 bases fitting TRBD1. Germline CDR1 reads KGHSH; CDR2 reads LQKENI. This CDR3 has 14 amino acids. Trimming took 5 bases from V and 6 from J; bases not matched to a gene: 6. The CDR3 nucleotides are TGTGCCAGCTCATCAGGACAGGGGGCTGGCGAGCAGTACTTC. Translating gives CASSSGQGAGEQYF.

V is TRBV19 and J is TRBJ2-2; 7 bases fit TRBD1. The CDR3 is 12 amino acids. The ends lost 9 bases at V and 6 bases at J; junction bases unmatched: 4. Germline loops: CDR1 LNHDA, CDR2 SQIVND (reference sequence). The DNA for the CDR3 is TGTGCCAGCGGACAGGTTGCCGGGGAGCTGTTTTTT. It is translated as CASGQVAGELFF.

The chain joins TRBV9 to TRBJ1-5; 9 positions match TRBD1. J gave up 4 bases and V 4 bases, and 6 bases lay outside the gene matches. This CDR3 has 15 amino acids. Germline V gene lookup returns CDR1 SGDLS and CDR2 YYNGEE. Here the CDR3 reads CASSPGQGVNQPQHF. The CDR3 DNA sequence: TGTGCCAGCAGCCCGGGACAGGGAGTGAATCAGCCCCAGCATTTT.

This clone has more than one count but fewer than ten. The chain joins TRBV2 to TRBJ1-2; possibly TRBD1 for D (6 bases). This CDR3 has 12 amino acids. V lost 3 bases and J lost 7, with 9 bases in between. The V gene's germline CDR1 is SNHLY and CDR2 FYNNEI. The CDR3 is CASSETGLGYTF. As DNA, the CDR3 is TGTGCCAGCAGTGAGACAGGACTTGGCTACACCTTC.

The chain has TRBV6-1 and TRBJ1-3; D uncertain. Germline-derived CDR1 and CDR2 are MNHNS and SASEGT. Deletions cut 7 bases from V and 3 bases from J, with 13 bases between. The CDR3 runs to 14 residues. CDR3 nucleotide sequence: TGTGCCAGCACCCCTGGAACAAGTGGAAACACCATATATTTT. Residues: CASTPGTSGNTIYF.